The rows below give T cell receptor beta chains drawn from one sample of a study of PD-1 blockade in classical Hodgkin lymphoma. Data came from immunoSEQ multiplex PCR; TCRdb stores just in-frame clones and leaves some out. The sample includes about 110,000 clones, 89% of them seen just once. This sample comprised peripheral blood mononuclear cells (PBMCs), obtained before the second cycle of nivolumab. These TCRs come from a human donor with classical Hodgkin lymphoma. Each CDR3 is given without its conserved first and last residue.

V gene	J gene	CDR3 protein
TRBV5-1	TRBJ1-1	ASSLGQGARRTEAF
TRBV6-4	TRBJ2-7	ASHYRLAGPYEQY
TRBV27	TRBJ1-5	ASSLSGRNQPQH
TRBV4-1	TRBJ2-4	ASSQVAKNIQY
TRBV14	TRBJ2-1	ASSQGDRRHHYNEQF
TRBV15	TRBJ2-7	ATSRGAGVTYEQY
TRBV29-1	TRBJ1-2	SVGSLNRAGDGYT
TRBV11-3	TRBJ2-5	ASSLEAGLAGKQETQY
TRBV6-5	TRBJ2-7	ASSYQRDGPYEQY
TRBV7-2	TRBJ2-6	ASSPHHMWANVLT
TRBV4-2	TRBJ2-1	ASSQEREVSYNEQF
TRBV6-1	TRBJ1-4	ASSESFGSTNEKLF
TRBV5-4	TRBJ2-1	ASSLSGNEQF
TRBV9	TRBJ2-6	ASSAHKDRNPSGANVLT
TRBV2	TRBJ1-2	ATLRLGTGDGYT
TRBV10-1	TRBJ2-7	ASSPAAGYEQY
TRBV6-5	TRBJ1-1	ASSRRAGDTEAF
TRBV5-8	TRBJ2-5	ASSSGAGVVETQY
TRBV19	TRBJ1-1	ASSLGVNMNTEAF
TRBV19	TRBJ1-2	ASSTYTYGYT
TRBV10-2	TRBJ1-2	ASSDRESYGYT
TRBV27	TRBJ2-7	ASSSKWTDSYEQY
TRBV5-6	TRBJ2-7	ASSFGGGSYEQY
TRBV25-1	TRBJ1-2	ASSAMTGYGYT
TRBV6-5	TRBJ2-3	ASSFTGDTQY
TRBV30	TRBJ2-3	AWSRTGIDTDTQY
TRBV11-2	TRBJ2-7	ASSQTREYEQY
TRBV25-1	TRBJ2-7	ASSEPGRSYEQY
TRBV4-2	TRBJ2-3	ASSQGGTFTDTQY
TRBV6-1	TRBJ1-3	ASSEGWTAGNTIY
TRBV29-1	TRBJ2-5	SVDKTSGQETQY
TRBV18	TRBJ2-7	ASSKGQDYEQY
TRBV7-6	TRBJ2-5	ASSSSPGQVQETQY
TRBV7-9	TRBJ1-5	ASSLGGWSGNQPQH
TRBV27	TRBJ2-3	ASSWGPGSADTQY
TRBV7-2	TRBJ1-1	ASSYAEVRPSNTEAF
TRBV5-1	TRBJ1-3	ASSLGQASSGNTIY
TRBV28	TRBJ2-7	ASSSQGQGRTYEQY
TRBV11-2	TRBJ2-2	ASSWYRGDTGELF
TRBV19	TRBJ1-5	ASSIGARSNNQPQH
TRBV5-1	TRBJ1-2	ASSPGQDPLLT
TRBV6-5	TRBJ2-3	ASGSGVGDTQY
TRBV6-5	TRBJ1-2	ASKRTGYGYT
TRBV7-6	TRBJ2-1	ASSLAPGGLNEQF
TRBV5-3	TRBJ1-5	ASSSGQGGQPQH
TRBV2	TRBJ2-7	ASREGLYEQY
TRBV6-5	TRBJ2-1	ASSYGGNEQF
TRBV5-1	TRBJ2-1	ASTTGTSGQSSYNEQF
TRBV6-1	TRBJ1-5	ASSEVNRQPQH
TRBV25-1	TRBJ1-2	ASSAGRGKVDGYT